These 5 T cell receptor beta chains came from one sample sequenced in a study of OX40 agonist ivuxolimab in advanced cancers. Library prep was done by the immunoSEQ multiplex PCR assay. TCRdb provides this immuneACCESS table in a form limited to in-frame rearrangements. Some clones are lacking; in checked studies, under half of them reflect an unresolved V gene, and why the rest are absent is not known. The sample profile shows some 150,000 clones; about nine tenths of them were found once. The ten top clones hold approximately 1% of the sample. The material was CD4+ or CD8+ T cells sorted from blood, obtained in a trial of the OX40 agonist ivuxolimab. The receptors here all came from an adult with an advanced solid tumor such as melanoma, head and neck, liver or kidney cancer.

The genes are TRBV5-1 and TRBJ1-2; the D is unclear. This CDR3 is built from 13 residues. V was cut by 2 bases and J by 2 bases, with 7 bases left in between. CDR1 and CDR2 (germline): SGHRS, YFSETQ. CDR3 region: CASSLEENYGYTF. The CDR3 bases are TGCGCCAGCAGCTTAGAGGAGAACTATGGCTACACCTTC.

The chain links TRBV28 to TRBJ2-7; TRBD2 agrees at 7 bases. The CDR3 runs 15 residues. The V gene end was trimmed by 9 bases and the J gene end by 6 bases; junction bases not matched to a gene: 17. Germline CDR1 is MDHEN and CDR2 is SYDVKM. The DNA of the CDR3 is TGTGCCAGTTCCGGTTGGGAGGGATACGCGGGCGAGCAGTACTTC. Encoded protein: CASSGWEGYAGEQYF.

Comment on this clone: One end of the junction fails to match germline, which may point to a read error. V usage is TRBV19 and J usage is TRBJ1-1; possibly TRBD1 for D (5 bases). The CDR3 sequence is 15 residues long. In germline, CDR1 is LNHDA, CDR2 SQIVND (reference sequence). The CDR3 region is CASSPWGRMNAEAFF. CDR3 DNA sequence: TGTGCCAGTAGTCCATGGGGACGGATGAACGCTGAAGCTTTCTTT.

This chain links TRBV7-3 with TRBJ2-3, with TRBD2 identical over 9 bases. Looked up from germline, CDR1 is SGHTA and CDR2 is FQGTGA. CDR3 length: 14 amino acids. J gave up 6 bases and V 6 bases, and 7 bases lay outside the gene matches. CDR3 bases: TGTGCCAGCAGTCGAAATAGCGGGAGCGATACGCAGTATTTT. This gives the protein CASSRNSGSDTQYF.

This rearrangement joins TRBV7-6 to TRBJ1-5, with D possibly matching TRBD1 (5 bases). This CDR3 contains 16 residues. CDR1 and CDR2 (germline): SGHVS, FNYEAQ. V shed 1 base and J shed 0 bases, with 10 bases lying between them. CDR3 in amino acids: CASSLGAGDSNQPQHF. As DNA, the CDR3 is TGTGCCAGCAGCTTAGGGGCGGGGGATAGCAATCAGCCCCAGCATTTT.